This T cell receptor beta chain is from a study of beta chain features in type 1 diabetes. Study outcomes and limitations: Type 1 diabetes patients had moderately but significantly shorter TCRB CDR3s in all four CD4+ subsets.

CD4+ cells of the naive, central memory, regulatory and stem cell-like memory types were sorted via CD45RO/CCR7/CD25/CD127/CD95/CD27. Each population that was sorted was more than 95% pure. Every isolated RNA sample was fully reverse transcribed, so sequencing captured expressed TCRB transcripts. The method was immunoSEQ multiplex PCR; TCRdb's version includes in-frame clones alone and lacks a portion of them. The repertoire includes 310,000 or so clones, around 9% of them detected once, and about 1% sits in the top ten. The CDR3 is 18 amino acids. Looked up from germline, CDR1 is LGHNA and CDR2 is YSLEER. V was clipped by 3 bases and J by 1 base; unmatched bases: 10. This clone was detected only a few times. The antigen is unknown.

The TCR was taken from a young man with type 1 diabetes. The V gene is TRBV4-3, the J gene TRBJ2-3; TRBD1 agrees at 10 bases. Source material: central memory CD4+ T cells from blood. In DNA, the CDR3 is TGCGCCAGCAGCCAGGCTTCCGGGACAGGGGTGGGCACAGATACGCAGTATTTT. Translating gives CASSQASGTGVGTDTQYF.